This T cell receptor beta chain appears in the sequencing data of a study of T cell changes during pregnancy in multiple sclerosis. Sequenced by immunoSEQ multiplex PCR; TCRdb stores in-frame clones only, minus some. Of 41,000 or so clones listed, around nine tenths are singletons. The sample here was CD8+ T cells from peripheral blood mononuclear cells, taken in the third trimester of pregnancy. This TCR was sampled from a female donor with multiple sclerosis, enrolled in a pregnancy study.

CDR3 sequence reads: CASSLSLTGGDGYTF. The DNA for the CDR3 is TGTGCCAGCAGTTTATCCCTGACAGGGGGCGATGGCTACACCTTC. The V and J genes are TRBV28 and TRBJ1-2; 10 bases agree with TRBD1. The CDR3 runs to 15 residues. The V and J ends lost 1 base and 6 bases, in that order; junction bases with no gene match: 5. Germline CDR1 reads MDHEN; CDR2 reads SYDVKM.